Reported below is one T cell receptor (beta chain). Its target is unknown. A clone one base away is much larger, so this may be a read error. Germline loops: CDR1 SGHVS, CDR2 FQNEAQ. The CDR3 totals 14 residues. The data belong to a study of read filtering for tumor transcriptome and immune sequencing. Study findings and constraints: RNA-seq captured clonotypes less deeply and reliably than IR-seq.

This library used roughly 370 ng RNA and molecular barcoded adaptors spanning alpha/delta and beta/gamma chains. Using its own MiXCR run on the reads, TCRdb lists one record per CDR3 protein. The sample consists of about 62,000 distinct CDR3 sequences, around 20% of them appearing once. The chain employs TRBV7-8 and TRBJ2-1, with D perhaps matching TRBD1 (5 bases). The TCR was taken from a donor at least 40 years old with multiple myeloma. Sample: a population of CD138-negative cells sorted from bone marrow. The CDR3 nucleotides are TGTGTCAGCAGCCTACCCCCCAGGGCGGCAGAGCAGTTCTTC. This codes for CVSSLPPRAAEQFF.